A single sample is the source of the 18 T cell receptor beta chains below, sequenced in a study of cytomegalovirus exposure and HLA in healthy donors. Primers for the PCR totalled 60 Vbeta and 13 Jbeta. The repertoire was sequenced with immunoSEQ multiplex PCR; TCRdb's copy has only in-frame clones and lacks some. The table shows some 150,000 clones, with 55% to 75% occurring only once. The sample taken for sequencing was PBMCs. The origin of the receptors is a human donor in good health.

The V call is TRBV15, the J call TRBJ1-2, with a possible D match to TRBD1 (5 bases). Per germline, CDR1 LNHNV and CDR2 YYDKDF (reference sequence). V was cut by 5 bases and J by 4 bases, with 17 bases left in between. The CDR3 has 15 residues. The CDR3 DNA reads as TGTGCCACCAGCGGACGACAGAGCCCGGCCTATGGCTACACCTTC. Its translation is CATSGRQSPAYGYTF.

This clone was observed once. V usage is TRBV2 and J usage is TRBJ2-3; D possibly corresponds to TRBD2 (7 bases). V shed 3 bases and J shed 6 bases, with 13 bases lying between them. CDR1 is SNHLY, CDR2 FYNNEI, per germline. This CDR3 contains 14 residues. The CDR3 region is CASSEYGGADTQYF. The CDR3 bases are TGTGCCAGCAGTGAGTATGGGGGGGCCGATACGCAGTATTTT.

The V and J genes are TRBV6-1 and TRBJ1-2; 10 bases are a match to TRBD1. The CDR3 extends over 15 amino acids. CDR1 MNHNS and CDR2 SASEGT come from the germline V gene. Trimming took 6 bases from V and 8 from J; bases not matched to a gene: 12. The CDR3 sequence is CASSRYPGQGSGYTF. CDR3 bases: TGTGCCAGCAGCCGTTATCCGGGACAGGGGTCCGGCTACACCTTC.

The chain combines TRBV19 with TRBJ1-5, with D possibly matching TRBD1 (6 bases). The CDR3 has 17 amino acids. From germline, CDR1 is LNHDA and CDR2 SQIVND (reference sequence). V was trimmed by 3 bases and J by 3 bases, leaving 18 bases between them. CDR3: CASSIRFPRDTNQPQHF. Written as DNA, the CDR3 is TGTGCCAGTAGTATTCGTTTCCCCCGGGACACCAATCAGCCCCAGCATTTT.

The rearrangement uses TRBV27 and TRBJ1-2, with TRBD1 matching 12 bases. Germline V lookup: CDR1 MNHEY, CDR2 SMNVEV (reference sequence). The CDR3 covers 18 residues. V dropped 1 base and J dropped 4; count of bases not matched to a gene: 10. Here the CDR3 DNA reads TGTGCCAGCAGTTTATGGGGGACAGGGGGCAGAAGGATCTATGGCTACACCTTC. It yields the protein CASSLWGTGGRRIYGYTF.

CDR3 DNA sequence: TGTGCCATCAGTGAACGTTCGGGGAACTACGAGCAGTACTTC. It specifies CAISERSGNYEQYF. The rearrangement uses TRBV10-3 and TRBJ2-7; D is perhaps TRBD2 (5 bases). Trimming shortened V by 3 bases and J by 3 bases, and 12 bases separated the two germline ends. CDR3 length equals 14 residues. Germline V gene lookup returns CDR1 ENHRY and CDR2 SYGVKD.

This clone was counted between two and nine times. This chain joins TRBV19 and TRBJ1-2, with 7 bases that match TRBD1. CDR1 is LNHDA and CDR2 is SQIVND in the germline V gene (reference sequence). CDR3 length equals 14 residues. J was trimmed by 5 bases and V by 3 bases; bases with no gene match: 6. The CDR3 sequence: CASSIRQGPYGYTF. For the CDR3, the DNA is TGTGCCAGTAGTATCCGACAGGGACCATATGGCTACACCTTC.

The chain recombines TRBV9 with TRBJ1-2, with unresolved D. This CDR3 has 14 amino acids. The V gene's germline CDR1 is SGDLS and CDR2 YYNGEE. The germline V and J ends were trimmed by 0 bases and 2 bases, with 8 bases remaining between them. The CDR3: CASSVVPGNYGYTF. CDR3 nucleotides: TGTGCCAGCAGCGTAGTGCCAGGCAACTATGGCTACACCTTC.

The V and J genes are TRBV11-2 and TRBJ2-5; D is unclear. CDR3 length: 14 amino acids. Deletions cut 2 bases from V and 4 bases from J, with 11 bases between. CDR1 SGHAT and CDR2 FQNNGV come from the germline V gene. DNA of the CDR3: TGTGCCAGCAGCTTACCGCAGGTGGGAGAGACCCAGTACTTC. It is translated as CASSLPQVGETQYF.

The chain uses TRBV2 and TRBJ1-4; 9 nucleotides line up with TRBD1. Germline V gene data show CDR1 as SNHLY and CDR2 as FYNNEI. V shed 6 bases, J shed 7 bases, and the junction held 3 bases outside the gene matches. CDR3 size: 13 residues. CDR3 in amino acids: CASRPDRGEKLFF. DNA for the CDR3: TGTGCCAGCAGGCCGGACAGGGGTGAAAAACTGTTTTTT.

The CDR3 DNA is TGCGCCAGCAGTGTGGACAGCTTAAACACTGAAGCTTTCTTT. Translating gives CASSVDSLNTEAFF. The V and J genes are TRBV10-1 and TRBJ1-1; possible D gene TRBD1, 6 bases. The CDR3 runs 14 residues. Trimming removed 4 bases from V and 2 bases from J, with 11 bases in between. Germline lookup yields CDR1 WNHNN and CDR2 SYGVQD (reference sequence).

A word on this clone: At the DNA level, this CDR3 is encoded by other sequences in the same sample as well. This rearrangement joins TRBV5-1 to TRBJ1-2; the D is unclear. V lost 4 bases, J lost 0 bases, and 7 bases lay in between. The germline V gene has CDR1 SGHRS and CDR2 YFSETQ. This CDR3 comprises 13 residues. The CDR3 sequence: CASSPSANYGYTF. The CDR3 region has the DNA TGCGCCAGCAGCCCATCGGCTAACTATGGCTACACCTTC.

The chain links TRBV5-5 to TRBJ1-4, with 9 bases that match TRBD1. J lost 7 bases, V lost 4 bases, and 11 bases had no gene match. This CDR3 comprises 16 residues. In germline, CDR1 is SGHKS, CDR2 YYEKEE (reference sequence). CDR3 in amino acids: CASSRQPGTGTEKLFF. The CDR3 DNA follows: TGTGCCAGCAGCAGACAACCCGGGACAGGGACTGAAAAACTGTTTTTT.

The CDR3 DNA reads TGTGCCAGCAGCCCCCGGACAGGGGGCAATTCACCCCTCCACTTT. Protein: CASSPRTGGNSPLHF. This rearrangement joins TRBV7-3 to TRBJ1-6, with 11 bases that match TRBD1. The CDR3 has 15 residues. Unmatched junction bases numbered 4, after V lost 5 bases and J lost 7 bases. CDR1 and CDR2 from the germline V gene are SGHTA and FQGTGA.

This rearrangement joins TRBV11-2 to TRBJ2-1; 14 positions match TRBD2. The V and J ends lost 5 bases and 8 bases, in that order; junction bases with no gene match: 11. In germline, CDR1 is SGHAT, CDR2 FQNNGV. This CDR3 has 17 residues. The CDR3: CASSLGTSGGPGDEQFF. CDR3 sequence (DNA): TGTGCCAGCAGCCTAGGGACTAGCGGGGGACCAGGGGATGAGCAGTTCTTC.

CDR3 sequence reads: CASSSNRGSSYEQYF. CDR3 nucleotide sequence: TGTGCCAGCAGCTCTAACCGGGGGAGCTCCTACGAGCAGTACTTC. The chain has TRBV7-9 and TRBJ2-7, with D maybe TRBD2 (6 bases). CDR1 is SEHNR and CDR2 is FQNEAQ in the germline V gene (reference sequence). This CDR3 comprises 15 residues. Trimming left V 4 bases short and J 0 bases short, with 13 bases between.

The chain recombines TRBV1 with TRBJ1-2; the table's D call TRBD1 went unverified against the DNA. TRBV1 is classified as a pseudogene. The CDR3 consists of 20 residues. The CDR3 nucleotides are TGCACCAGCAGGGGACTTAGGGGGCTCAGGTATGGTCCCTCTAACTATGGCTACACCTTC. Amino acids: CTSRGLRGLRYGPSNYGYTF.

This clone was detected a few times. V is TRBV6-1 and J is TRBJ1-6; a weak D match, TRBD1 (5 bases). V was trimmed by 2 bases and J by 6 bases, leaving 11 bases between them. The CDR3 has 15 amino acids. In germline, CDR1 is MNHNS, CDR2 SASEGT. The chain's CDR3 is CASSERGGSNSPLHF. In nucleotides, the CDR3 is TGTGCCAGCAGTGAACGGGGGGGTAGTAATTCACCCCTCCACTTT.